The next 22 T cell receptor beta chains were all read from a single sample in a study of T cells in Graves' hyperthyroidism and ophthalmopathy. There were TCR beta CDR3 regions amplified from RNA transcripts. The study used the HTBI primer set for a first-round RT-PCR of the TCR CDR3. TCRdb reanalysed the multiplex PCR reads using MiXCR and keeps one entry per CDR3 protein. The repertoire consists of about 560,000 distinct CDR3 sequences, with around 17% occurring once and the leading ten covering 18%. Specimen: blood. These receptors all come from a woman aged 18-30 years with Graves' hyperthyroidism.

This clonotype was detected ten times or more. The chain combines TRBV5-1 with TRBJ2-7; the D is unclear. The germline V and J ends were trimmed by 2 bases and 5 bases, with 8 bases remaining between them. Looked up from germline, CDR1 is SGHRS and CDR2 is YFSETQ. The CDR3 totals 12 residues. CDR3 nucleotides: TGCGCCAGCAGCTTCAAAGTGAACGAGCAGTACTTC. Its protein product is CASSFKVNEQYF. The entire variable domain, with the rest obtained from reference TRBV5-1 and TRBJ2-7, is as follows: KAGVTQTPRYLIKTRGQQVTLSCSPISGHRSVSWYQQTPGQGLQFLFEYFSETQRNKGNFPGRFSGRQFSNSRSEMNVSTLELGDSALYLCASSFKVNEQYFGPGTRLTVT.

The chain links TRBV30 to TRBJ2-7; TRBD1 might be the D (5 bases). V lost 1 base to trimming and J lost 4 bases, with 14 bases between them. CDR3 length equals 14 residues. Germline V gene data show CDR1 as GTSNPN and CDR2 as SVGIG (reference sequence). CDR3 in DNA: TGTGCCTGGAGTGAAGGGGCCGCAGGGTACGAGCAGTACTTC. Its translation is CAWSEGAAGYEQYF. The full variable domain, completed using reference TRBV30 and TRBJ2-7, is SQTIHQWPATLVQPVGSPLSLECTVEGTSNPNLYWYRQAAGRGLQLLFYSVGIGQISSEVPQNLSASRPQDRQFILSSKKLLLSDSGFYLCAWSEGAAGYEQYFGPGTRLTVT.

CDR3 loop: CASSQDVQARGLDTQYF. Here the CDR3 DNA reads TGCGCCAGCAGCCAAGACGTGCAGGCCCGCGGCCTAGATACGCAGTATTTT. The J gene is TRBJ2-3, the V gene TRBV4-3; D gene ambiguous. From germline, CDR1 is LGHNA and CDR2 YSLEER. V dropped 0 bases and J dropped 5 bases, with 18 bases sitting between them. The CDR3 has 17 amino acids.

This clonotype has ten or more counts. V is TRBV5-1 and J is TRBJ1-4; D is perhaps TRBD1 (5 bases). In germline, CDR1 is SGHRS, CDR2 YFSETQ. Trimming pared 0 bases from V and 2 bases from J, leaving 8 bases between. This CDR3 has 15 amino acids. The CDR3 reads CASSLVGGTNEKLFF. DNA for the CDR3: TGCGCCAGCAGCTTGGTCGGGGGGACTAATGAAAAACTGTTTTTT.

A note on this clonotype: Just one base apart from a much larger clone, this may be a read error. The conserved closing phenylalanine or tryptophan is absent in this CDR3, likely reflecting a read error. The genes are TRBV27 and TRBJ1-1; D call uncertain. Trimming shortened V by 3 bases and J by 1 base, and 12 bases separated the two germline ends. Germline values: CDR1 MNHEY, CDR2 SMNVEV (reference sequence). The CDR3 sequence is 15 residues long. CDR3 in DNA: TGTGCCAGCAGTTTTGTAGGGCTGAGGAACACTGAAGCTTTCCTT. It yields the protein CASSFVGLRNTEAFL.

The gene calls are TRBV6-2 or TRBV6-3 and TRBJ1-6, with 7 bases lining up with TRBD1. After removal of 2 bases from V and 7 bases from J, the junction contained 8 bases not matched to a gene. Germline V gives CDR1 MNHEY, CDR2 SVGEGT. CDR3 size: 16 residues. The CDR3 sequence is CASSYPKGAGNSPLHF. CDR3 nucleotides: TGTGCCAGCAGTTACCCCAAGGGGGCAGGGAATTCACCCCTCCACTTT.

The chain has TRBV5-8 and TRBJ1-1, with D hard to call. V was shortened by 2 bases and J by 1 base, with 12 bases between the two germline ends. CDR3 length: 15 residues. Germline values: CDR1 SGHTS, CDR2 YDEGEE. The CDR3 DNA sequence: TGTGCCAGCAGCTTTAGATTTTCGGGGAACACTGAAGCTTTCTTT. It encodes CASSFRFSGNTEAFF.

This clonotype showed up many times. The rearrangement uses TRBV24-1 and TRBJ2-2; D uncertain. The CDR3 is made up of 13 amino acids. Trimming stripped 9 bases from V and 1 base from J, with 8 bases between. Germline CDR1 KGHDR, CDR2 SFDVKD. The CDR3 region is CATEGGNTGELFF. CDR3 bases: TGTGCCACCGAAGGTGGGAACACCGGGGAGCTGTTTTTT.

Points on this clonotype: Given a much more abundant clone one base away, this may be a read error. V is TRBV29-1 and J is TRBJ2-7; weak D call: TRBD2 (5 bases). The CDR3 is 14 amino acids. Per germline, CDR1 SQVTM and CDR2 ANQGSEA. CDR3 loop: CSVGERGLTYEHYF. CDR3 coding DNA: TGCAGCGTTGGGGAAAGAGGACTCACCTACGAGCATTACTTC.

This clonotype was picked up many times. The chain carries TRBV5-6 and TRBJ2-3; 7 bases are shared with TRBD1. V gave up 6 bases and J gave up 0 bases; unmatched junction bases: 4. This CDR3 spans 14 amino acids. Germline V gene sequence: CDR1 SGHDT, CDR2 YYEEEE. In nucleotides, the CDR3 is TGTGCCAGCACACTGGGACAGAGCACAGATACGCAGTATTTT. Residues: CASTLGQSTDTQYF.

This clonotype was recorded many times. This sequence joins TRBV20-1 and TRBJ1-6; TRBD1 matches 11 bases. The CDR3 is 15 amino acids. Trimming cost V 5 bases and J 4 bases; bases outside gene matches: 4. The germline CDR1 and CDR2 sequences are DFQATT and SNEGSKA (reference sequence). The DNA of the CDR3 is TGCAGTGCTTTCCGGGACAGGGGGTATAATTCACCCCTCCACTTT. Translated: CSAFRDRGYNSPLHF.

The chain uses TRBV19 and TRBJ2-1; 7 bases are a match to TRBD2. The CDR3 spans 14 residues. V trimming: 7 bases; J trimming: 9 bases; junction bases outside the gene matches: 12. Germline CDR1 is LNHDA and CDR2 is SQIVND (reference sequence). CDR3 sequence (DNA): TGTGCCAGTACCCCAGGACTAGGGGCTGGTGAGCAGTTCTTC. Its translation: CASTPGLGAGEQFF.

At least ten counts were recorded for this clonotype. The V call is TRBV7-9, the J call TRBJ2-7; D gene ambiguous. Germline V gives CDR1 SEHNR, CDR2 FQNEAQ (reference sequence). V was shortened by 6 bases and J by 0 bases, with 12 bases between the two germline ends. The CDR3 is 14 residues long. The CDR3 DNA follows: TGTGCCAGCAGTCAAGAGACGGACTCCTACGAGCAGTACTTC. Amino acid sequence: CASSQETDSYEQYF.

V usage is TRBV30 and J usage is TRBJ2-7, with 8 bases lining up with TRBD1. The germline V gene encodes CDR1 GTSNPN and CDR2 SVGIG (reference sequence). CDR3 length equals 15 residues. Trimming cost V 1 base and J 4 bases; bases outside gene matches: 9. CDR3 in DNA: TGTGCCTGGAGTGAAGTGACAGGGGTACATTACGAGCAGTACTTC. Encoded protein: CAWSEVTGVHYEQYF.

Many counts were recorded for this clonotype. This chain links TRBV18 with TRBJ2-1; 7 bases agree with TRBD1. The CDR3 consists of 15 residues. Germline CDR1 reads KGHSH; CDR2 reads LQKENI. Trimming cost V 1 base and J 4 bases; bases outside gene matches: 4. CDR3 DNA sequence: TGTGCCAGCTCACCACTGGGGACAGAATACAATGAGCAGTTCTTC. It translates to CASSPLGTEYNEQFF.

The sample holds a few counts of this clonotype. This sequence joins TRBV4-2 and TRBJ1-6; tentatively, D is TRBD1 (6 bases). Germline-derived CDR1 and CDR2 are LGHNA and YNFKEQ. V lost 0 bases and J lost 8, with 17 bases in between. The CDR3 is 17 residues long. DNA for the CDR3: TGTGCCAGCAGCCAAGACGGCCAGGGGCCCGGCTATTCACCCCTCCACTTT. This sequence encodes CASSQDGQGPGYSPLHF.

This chain connects TRBV14 to TRBJ2-5; no clear D. Germline-derived CDR1 and CDR2 are SGHDN and FVKESK. CDR3 size: 18 residues. Trimming cost V 2 bases and J 4 bases, with 23 bases left between them. The chain's CDR3 is CASSQLSEWVSNRETQYF. CDR3 nucleotides: TGTGCCAGCAGCCAACTGTCAGAGTGGGTCTCGAACCGAGAGACCCAGTACTTC.

The CDR3 DNA reads as TGTGCCAGCAGTTACAGGGTTGATCGGCCCCAGCATTTT. This encodes CASSYRVDRPQHF. The rearrangement links TRBV28 to TRBJ1-5, with TRBD1 as a possible D gene (6 bases). The germline CDR1 and CDR2 sequences are MDHEN and SYDVKM. V dropped 4 bases and J dropped 9 bases, with 13 bases sitting between them. The CDR3 has 13 amino acids.

The chain employs TRBV28 and TRBJ2-6, with 12 bases matching TRBD1. Germline V gene sequence: CDR1 MDHEN, CDR2 SYDVKM. Trimming cost V 3 bases and J 2 bases; bases outside gene matches: 5. The CDR3 runs 18 residues. CDR3: CASSLLGQGATGANVLTF. Written as DNA, the CDR3 is TGTGCCAGCAGTTTGTTGGGACAGGGGGCAACTGGGGCCAACGTCCTGACTTTC.

About this clonotype: One base away lies a much larger clone, so this may be a sequencing read error. The chain employs TRBV18 and TRBJ2-1; TRBD1 aligns across 10 bases. This CDR3 comprises 16 residues. The germline CDR1 and CDR2 sequences are KGHSH and LQKENI. The CDR3 DNA is TGTGTCAGCTCACCAGGGGCGGACAGGGGGAGAAATGAGCAGTTCTTC. It yields the protein CVSSPGADRGRNEQFF.

This clonotype occurred many times. This chain joins TRBV30 and TRBJ1-1; perhaps TRBD1 as D (6 bases). This CDR3 has 14 amino acids. Germline V gives CDR1 GTSNPN, CDR2 SVGIG (reference sequence). V lost 0 bases to trimming and J lost 2 bases, with 10 bases between them. CDR3 DNA: TGTGCCTGGAGTGTTGTGACAGGCAACACTGAAGCTTTCTTT. As protein: CAWSVVTGNTEAFF.

The chain employs TRBV28 and TRBJ2-5, with TRBD2 as a possible D gene (6 bases). The CDR3 sequence is 13 residues long. V was clipped by 6 bases and J by 8 bases, with 16 bases between them. Germline V CDR1 and CDR2: MDHEN, SYDVKM. CDR3 region: CASRGLPKNTQYF. CDR3 in DNA: TGTGCCAGCAGGGGACTCCCCAAGAATACCCAGTACTTC.